This entry concerns a single TCR beta chain. The V and J ends lost 5 bases and 2 bases respectively, with 9 bases between them. Germline CDR1 reads SGHTA; CDR2 reads FQGTGA. The CDR3 is 13 amino acids. The data derive from a study of control samples from healthy donors and cancer patients. TCRdb keeps only in-frame clones here, not all; method: immunoSEQ multiplex PCR. The sample has about 86,000 clones, around 90% seen once. The source is a woman aged 50 to 60 with colorectal cancer. The sequencing input was PBMCs. V is TRBV7-3 and J is TRBJ1-1; D uncertain. The CDR3 DNA reads TGTGCCAGCAGCCCCCGATTCAACACTGAAGCTTTCTTT. This encodes CASSPRFNTEAFF.